This is a list of T cell receptor beta chains from one sample in a study of sequential checkpoint blockade in melanoma. Repertoires were generated with immunoSEQ multiplex PCR, while TCRdb's copy carries only in-frame clones and drops some. The table shows around 9,200 clones, with 23% occurring only once. The material was tumor tissue (inferred from file names), obtained from a patient given nivolumab and ipilimumab in sequence. Receptor source: a human donor with melanoma. Both conserved end residues are part of each CDR3. The order of the fields is CDR3 protein, CDR3 DNA, J gene, clone size, V gene, D gene. D genes are given only for firm matches. Expanded clones are given a class, and other clones once, few, many or no size at all.

CAIGGLSNQPQHF | TGTGCCATCGGGGGGCTTAGCAATCAGCCCCAGCATTTT | TRBJ1-5 | NA | TRBV19 | NA
CASSPGLMNTEAFF | TGTGCCAGCAGCCCCGGGCTCATGAACACTGAAGCTTTCTTT | TRBJ1-1 | medium-sized | TRBV6-8 | NA
CASSYPDSVGTHEQYF | TGTGCCAGCAGTTACCCTGACTCGGTGGGGACTCACGAGCAGTACTTC | TRBJ2-7 | few | TRBV28 | NA
CASSPQGADYGYTF | TGTGCCAGCAGCCCTCAGGGGGCAGACTATGGCTACACCTTC | TRBJ1-2 | many | TRBV2 | TRBD1
CASMSRTDTQYF | TGTGCCAGCATGAGCCGTACAGATACGCAGTATTTT | TRBJ2-3 | few | TRBV28 | NA
CASSAGTGGGQPQHF | TGTGCCAGCAGCGCCGGGACAGGGGGGGGCCAGCCCCAGCATTTT | TRBJ1-5 | NA | TRBV11-3 | TRBD1
CASSPRAGTVGFEQYF | TGTGCCAGCAGTCCAAGGGCGGGGACTGTGGGGTTCGAGCAGTACTTC | TRBJ2-7 | NA | TRBV28 | NA
CASSWGPAEAFF | TGTGCCAGCAGTTGGGGGCCAGCTGAAGCTTTCTTT | TRBJ1-1 | few | TRBV6-8 | NA
CASSTESETQYF | TGTGCCAGCAGCACGGAGTCGGAGACCCAGTACTTC | TRBJ2-5 | NA | TRBV9 | NA
CASITTGGGTDTQYF | TGTGCCAGCATTACGACAGGGGGAGGCACAGATACGCAGTATTTT | TRBJ2-3 | many | TRBV6-8 | TRBD1
CASSLMGTGTGELFF | TGTGCTAGCAGCTTAATGGGGACGGGCACCGGGGAGCTGTTTTTT | TRBJ2-2 | many | TRBV11-3 | NA
CASSLGQTSSGNTIYF | TGTGCCAGCAGTTTAGGACAGACCTCCTCTGGAAACACCATATATTTT | TRBJ1-3 | few | TRBV6-8 | NA
CASSSTVAYEQYF | TGTGCCAGCTCATCGACAGTGGCCTACGAGCAGTACTTC | TRBJ2-7 | NA | TRBV18 | NA
CASSLGDFRGEKLFF | TGTGCCAGCAGCTTGGGCGATTTTCGGGGTGAAAAACTGTTTTTT | TRBJ1-4 | NA | TRBV11-3 | NA
CASSLGLAQQPQHF | TGTGCCAGCAGCCTGGGTTTGGCGCAACAGCCCCAGCATTTT | TRBJ1-5 | few | TRBV6-8 | NA
CASSLGIAGNTDTQYF | TGTGCCAGCAGCTTGGGGATAGCGGGGAATACAGATACGCAGTATTTT | TRBJ2-3 | NA | TRBV11-3 | TRBD2
CASSHEKTGTGSYEQYF | TGTGCCAGCAGCCACGAGAAAACCGGGACAGGCAGCTACGAGCAGTACTTC | TRBJ2-7 | many | TRBV11-3 | TRBD1
CATQQTLSYNSPLHF | TGTGCCACTCAACAGACCCTATCCTATAATTCACCCCTCCACTTT | TRBJ1-6 | NA | TRBV19 | NA
CASSPSGGASSTDTQYF | TGTGCCAGCAGCCCTTCCGGCGGGGCGAGTAGCACAGATACGCAGTATTTT | TRBJ2-3 | NA | TRBV11-3 | NA
CASSLMTGEWIEQYF | TGTGCCAGCAGCTTGATGACAGGGGAATGGATCGAGCAGTACTTC | TRBJ2-7 | NA | TRBV11-3 | TRBD1
CASSSGGLTGELFF | TGTGCCAGCAGCTCCGGGGGACTTACCGGGGAGCTGTTTTTT | TRBJ2-2 | large | TRBV11-3 | NA
CASSQEFTIPRGYTF | TGCGCCAGCAGCCAGGAATTCACCATTCCCCGAGGCTACACCTTC | TRBJ1-2 | NA | TRBV23-1 | NA
CASSYGSTTDTQYF | TGTGCCAGCAGTTACGGATCCACCACAGATACGCAGTATTTT | TRBJ2-3 | NA | TRBV6-8 | NA
CASSPWGVSLNTEAFF | TGTGCCAGCTCACCATGGGGGGTTTCACTGAACACTGAAGCTTTCTTT | TRBJ1-1 | NA | TRBV18 | NA
CASSIVVGAGPEGNQPQHF | TGTGCCAGTAGTATTGTGGTCGGGGCAGGGCCTGAGGGCAATCAGCCCCAGCATTTT | TRBJ1-5 | few | TRBV19 | NA
CASSQGDSYEQYF | TGCGCCAGCAGCCAAGGGGACTCCTACGAGCAGTACTTC | TRBJ2-7 | NA | TRBV1 | NA
CASRGLVGNEKLFF | TGTGCCAGTAGGGGCTTAGTCGGGAATGAAAAACTGTTTTTT | TRBJ1-4 | NA | TRBV19 | NA
CASSRFRFPDRVNSPLHF | TGTGCCAGCAGCCGTTTTCGATTCCCGGACAGGGTTAATTCACCCCTCCACTTT | TRBJ1-6 | NA | TRBV11-3 | TRBD1
CASSLDGPEREGGYTF | TGCGCCAGCAGCTTGGATGGCCCCGAGAGGGAAGGAGGCTACACCTTC | TRBJ1-2 | NA | TRBV5-1 | NA
CASSLGGGRAYEQYF | TGCGCCAGCAGCTTGGGTGGGGGCCGAGCCTACGAGCAGTACTTC | TRBJ2-7 | NA | TRBV5-1 | NA
CASSPTGPSLYEQYF | TGTGCCAGCTCACCAACTGGACCGTCTCTCTACGAGCAGTACTTC | TRBJ2-7 | NA | TRBV18 | NA
CASSIPRVNGELFF | TGTGCCAGTAGTATCCCCAGGGTCAACGGGGAGCTGTTTTTT | TRBJ2-2 | NA | TRBV19 | NA
CASRVKMTYGGYSNQPQHF | TGTGCAAGTCGCGTCAAAATGACATACGGAGGGTATAGCAATCAGCCCCAGCATTTT | TRBJ1-5 | NA | TRBV12-2 | NA
CASSSTGQGNTEAFF | TGTGCCAGCAGCTCAACGGGACAGGGCAACACTGAAGCTTTCTTT | TRBJ1-1 | few | TRBV11-3 | TRBD1
CASSLENPGLAYNEQFF | TGTGCCAGCAGCTTAGAAAACCCGGGACTGGCCTACAATGAGCAGTTCTTC | TRBJ2-1 | NA | TRBV7-7 | NA
CSVADSQLQAFF | TGCAGCGTCGCCGACAGTCAATTACAAGCTTTCTTT | TRBJ1-1 | NA | TRBV29-1 | NA
CASSLRQGSNSPLHF | TGTGCCAGCAGCTTACGGCAGGGGAGTAATTCACCCCTCCACTTT | TRBJ1-6 | many | TRBV7-4 | NA
CASSPTGTDNYGYTF | TGTGCCAGCAGTCCTACCGGGACGGACAACTATGGCTACACCTTC | TRBJ1-2 | few | TRBV6-8 | NA
CSIRGTGPSDSPLHF | TGCAGCATCCGAGGAACAGGCCCATCGGATTCACCCCTCCACTTT | TRBJ1-6 | NA | TRBV29-1 | NA
CSVIDRGKTVMMYEQYF | TGCAGCGTTATCGACAGGGGAAAAACGGTAATGATGTACGAGCAGTACTTC | TRBJ2-7 | NA | TRBV29-1 | TRBD1
CASMGTANTGELFF | TGTGCCAGTATGGGGACGGCTAACACCGGGGAGCTGTTTTTT | TRBJ2-2 | once | TRBV19 | NA
CASSYPGRVAKNIQYF | TGTGCCAGCAGTTACCCGGGGAGAGTAGCCAAAAACATTCAGTACTTC | TRBJ2-4 | NA | TRBV6-8 | NA
CASSITDNYNSPLHF | TGTGCCAGTAGTATAACCGATAACTATAATTCACCCCTCCACTTT | TRBJ1-6 | NA | TRBV19 | NA
CALDRVTNTIYF | TGTGCCTTGGACAGGGTTACAAACACCATATATTTT | TRBJ1-3 | NA | TRBV30 | TRBD1
CASSPGGGVRETQYF | TGTGCCAGCTCCCCCGGCGGGGGCGTACGAGAGACCCAGTACTTC | TRBJ2-5 | NA | TRBV18 | NA
CASSLALRTGTVFYNEQFF | TGCGCCAGCAGCTTGGCCTTAAGAACCGGGACGGTCTTCTACAATGAGCAGTTCTTC | TRBJ2-1 | few | TRBV5-1 | NA
CSVDRRGYGYTF | TGCAGCGTTGACAGGAGGGGTTATGGCTACACCTTC | TRBJ1-2 | NA | TRBV29-1 | NA
CASSIEFGQGALNTEAFF | TGTGCCAGTAGTATAGAATTCGGGCAGGGGGCCTTAAACACTGAAGCTTTCTTT | TRBJ1-1 | NA | TRBV19 | TRBD1
CAIGGGQSTDTQYF | TGTGCCATCGGGGGGGGACAGTCCACAGATACGCAGTATTTT | TRBJ2-3 | many | TRBV6-8 | NA
CAWGRPAAKNIQYF | TGTGCCTGGGGTCGGCCCGCGGCCAAAAACATTCAGTACTTC | TRBJ2-4 | NA | TRBV30 | NA
CASSQGLAVYNEQFF | TGTGCCAGCAGCCAGGGACTAGCGGTGTACAATGAGCAGTTCTTC | TRBJ2-1 | medium-sized | TRBV9 | TRBD2
CASNSGFLTGELFF | TGCGCCAGCAATAGTGGATTCCTCACCGGGGAGCTGTTTTTT | TRBJ2-2 | NA | TRBV5-1 | NA
CASSPDGFVAYEQYF | TGTGCCAGCAGTCCCGATGGATTTGTCGCCTACGAGCAGTACTTC | TRBJ2-7 | NA | TRBV11-3 | NA
CASSIGTGGYEQYF | TGTGCCAGTAGTATCGGGACAGGCGGGTACGAGCAGTACTTC | TRBJ2-7 | NA | TRBV19 | TRBD1
CASSYFGGAMGTDTQYF | TGTGCCAGCAGTTACTTCGGGGGGGCGATGGGCACAGATACGCAGTATTTT | TRBJ2-3 | NA | TRBV6-8 | TRBD2
CATAGYENSPLHF | TGTGCCACCGCGGGGTACGAGAATTCACCCCTCCACTTT | TRBJ1-6 | NA | TRBV25-1 | NA